These T cell receptor beta chains were read from a single sample in a study of technical replicates of blood from several donors. TCRdb's copy holds only in-frame clones and misses some; the assay was immunoSEQ multiplex PCR. The top ten hold 3.5% to 4.5% of the sample, which has some 48,000 clones, about 90% seen once. The specimen sequenced was PBMCs. These receptors came from a human donor in good health. Some clones in this sample may be carry-over from other donors' samples. The CDR3 runs from the conserved cysteine through the conserved F or W. D genes are given only for firm matches. Clone size, where shown, is once, few, many, or a class for clones that have expanded.

d_gene: -
abundance: -
v_gene: TRBV18
len: 16
j_gene: TRBJ1-2
CDR3nt: TGTGCCAGCTCACAAACGGGTCAACCTTTAAACTATGGCTACACCTTC
CDR3aa: CASSQTGQPLNYGYTF

d_gene: TRBD2
abundance: -
v_gene: TRBV14
len: 18
j_gene: TRBJ2-1
CDR3nt: TGTGCCAGCAGCCACCGGACTAGCGGGAGGGGCACTCTCAATGAGCAGTTCTTC
CDR3aa: CASSHRTSGRGTLNEQFF

d_gene: -
abundance: -
v_gene: TRBV19
len: 12
j_gene: TRBJ2-7
CDR3nt: TGTGCCAGTAGTGCGCACAGCTACGAGCAGTACTTC
CDR3aa: CASSAHSYEQYF

d_gene: TRBD2
abundance: -
v_gene: TRBV10-2
len: 16
j_gene: TRBJ2-1
CDR3nt: TGCGCCAGCAGTGACAACCCTCGGACTAGTTGGGGTGAGCAGTTCTTC
CDR3aa: CASSDNPRTSWGEQFF

d_gene: TRBD1
abundance: -
v_gene: TRBV5-4
len: 14
j_gene: TRBJ1-6
CDR3nt: TGTGCCAGCAGCTTGACAGGGGGTGGGTCACCCCTCCACTTT
CDR3aa: CASSLTGGGSPLHF

d_gene: TRBD1
abundance: -
v_gene: TRBV7-3
len: 14
j_gene: TRBJ1-1
CDR3nt: TGTGCCTCCAATAGACAGGGAATGAACACTGAAGCTTTCTTT
CDR3aa: CASNRQGMNTEAFF

d_gene: -
abundance: -
v_gene: TRBV7-8
len: 16
j_gene: TRBJ2-2
CDR3nt: TGTGCCAGCAGCTTAGGACACACGGCCCTCGCCGGGGAGCTGTTTTTT
CDR3aa: CASSLGHTALAGELFF

d_gene: TRBD1
abundance: few
v_gene: TRBV30
len: 13
j_gene: TRBJ1-5
CDR3nt: TGTGCCTGGAGCGGGACAGGGGGACAGCCCCAGCATTTT
CDR3aa: CAWSGTGGQPQHF

d_gene: -
abundance: -
v_gene: TRBV7-9
len: 14
j_gene: TRBJ2-2
CDR3nt: TGTGCCAGCAGCCAGGAGGTCCTCCCCGGGGAGCTGTTTTTT
CDR3aa: CASSQEVLPGELFF

d_gene: -
abundance: -
v_gene: TRBV18
len: 16
j_gene: TRBJ2-2
CDR3nt: TGTGCCAGCTCACCACCGGGCGCGGGACCCTTCGGGGAGCTGTTTTTT
CDR3aa: CASSPPGAGPFGELFF

d_gene: TRBD1
abundance: once
v_gene: TRBV2
len: 13
j_gene: TRBJ1-2
CDR3nt: TGTGCCAGCAGAAAGGGGACAGCCTCTGGCTACACCTTC
CDR3aa: CASRKGTASGYTF

d_gene: -
abundance: -
v_gene: TRBV4-3
len: 17
j_gene: TRBJ1-6
CDR3nt: TGCGCCAGCAGCCAAGATCAACAGGGAGCATATAATTCACCCCTCCACTTT
CDR3aa: CASSQDQQGAYNSPLHF

d_gene: -
abundance: few
v_gene: TRBV29-1
len: 14
j_gene: TRBJ2-5
CDR3nt: TGCAGCGCCCTACTTCTCGGAACTAGTGGGACCCAGTACTTC
CDR3aa: CSALLLGTSGTQYF

d_gene: TRBD2
abundance: -
v_gene: TRBV7-9
len: 15
j_gene: TRBJ2-1
CDR3nt: TGTGCCAGCAGTTTTAGCGGGGGCCGGGGCAATGAGCAGTTCTTC
CDR3aa: CASSFSGGRGNEQFF

d_gene: -
abundance: -
v_gene: TRBV4-2
len: 20
j_gene: TRBJ2-5
CDR3nt: TGTGCCAGCAGCCAAGATCATTCTTGGGGGGGGCGGGGGCCCCAAGAGACCCAGTACTTC
CDR3aa: CASSQDHSWGGRGPQETQYF

d_gene: TRBD2
abundance: -
v_gene: TRBV7-2
len: 15
j_gene: TRBJ2-3
CDR3nt: TGTGCCAGCAGCTTCTTAGCGGGTGGCACAGATACGCAGTATTTT
CDR3aa: CASSFLAGGTDTQYF

d_gene: TRBD2
abundance: once
v_gene: TRBV19
len: 16
j_gene: TRBJ2-3
CDR3nt: TGTGCCAGTAGTACCCCTAGCGGGGGGAGGGCAGATACGCAGTATTTT
CDR3aa: CASSTPSGGRADTQYF

d_gene: TRBD1
abundance: once
v_gene: TRBV6-6
len: 14
j_gene: TRBJ2-7
CDR3nt: TGTGCCAGCAGTTCCTCTCAGGGGGCCTACGAGCAGTACTTC
CDR3aa: CASSSSQGAYEQYF

d_gene: TRBD1
abundance: -
v_gene: TRBV5-6
len: 15
j_gene: TRBJ2-7
CDR3nt: TGTGCCAGCAGCTCTCCCAGACAGGGGGCCTACGAGCAGTACTTC
CDR3aa: CASSSPRQGAYEQYF

d_gene: -
abundance: -
v_gene: TRBV4-1
len: 15
j_gene: TRBJ1-6
CDR3nt: TGCGCCAGCAGCCAAGGAGTGGAGGGTGGTTCACCCCTCCACTTT
CDR3aa: CASSQGVEGGSPLHF

d_gene: TRBD1
abundance: -
v_gene: TRBV11-1
len: 14
j_gene: TRBJ1-6
CDR3nt: TGTGCCAGCAGCTTCGACAGGGTGGAATCACCCCTCCACTTT
CDR3aa: CASSFDRVESPLHF

d_gene: TRBD1
abundance: -
v_gene: TRBV27
len: 17
j_gene: TRBJ2-7
CDR3nt: TGTGCCAGCAGCCACCAGCCCCCAGGGGGTAATCCCTACGAGCAGTACTTC
CDR3aa: CASSHQPPGGNPYEQYF

d_gene: TRBD2
abundance: -
v_gene: TRBV4-3
len: 15
j_gene: TRBJ2-1
CDR3nt: TGCGCCAGCAGCCAAGGTAGCGGGGGGTGGGATGAGCAGTTCTTC
CDR3aa: CASSQGSGGWDEQFF

d_gene: TRBD1
abundance: -
v_gene: TRBV16
len: 16
j_gene: TRBJ1-2
CDR3nt: TGTGCCAGCAGCCAACGGACAGGGGGCTTCTTGGATGGCTACACCTTC
CDR3aa: CASSQRTGGFLDGYTF

d_gene: -
abundance: once
v_gene: TRBV5-3
len: 10
j_gene: TRBJ1-2
CDR3nt: TGTGCCAGAAGCGAAGCGATCTACACCTTC
CDR3aa: CARSEAIYTF

d_gene: -
abundance: -
v_gene: TRBV6-1
len: 14
j_gene: TRBJ1-6
CDR3nt: TGTGCCAGCAGTGAAGCTCTGTTCTATTCACCCCTCCACTTT
CDR3aa: CASSEALFYSPLHF

d_gene: TRBD1
abundance: -
v_gene: TRBV5-1
len: 15
j_gene: TRBJ1-1
CDR3nt: TGCGCCAGCAGCTTTCAGGGGGCTGTGAACACTGAAGCTTTCTTT
CDR3aa: CASSFQGAVNTEAFF

d_gene: TRBD2
abundance: -
v_gene: TRBV7-2
len: 17
j_gene: TRBJ2-7
CDR3nt: TGTGCCAGCAGCTCCGCCCTAGCGGGGGGACGGGGATACGAGCAGTACTTC
CDR3aa: CASSSALAGGRGYEQYF

d_gene: TRBD2
abundance: -
v_gene: TRBV7-3
len: 17
j_gene: TRBJ2-3
CDR3nt: TGTGCCAGCAGCTTAAGGCTCGCGGGGGGTGGGAGAGATACGCAGTATTTT
CDR3aa: CASSLRLAGGGRDTQYF

d_gene: -
abundance: once
v_gene: TRBV30
len: 14
j_gene: TRBJ1-3
CDR3nt: TGTGCCTGGAGGAACAACAGGGTAGGAAACACCATATATTTT
CDR3aa: CAWRNNRVGNTIYF

d_gene: TRBD1
abundance: -
v_gene: TRBV9
len: 15
j_gene: TRBJ1-2
CDR3nt: TGTGCCAGCAGCGCGACAGGGGTTAAAGACTATGGCTACACCTTC
CDR3aa: CASSATGVKDYGYTF

d_gene: TRBD1
abundance: -
v_gene: TRBV29-1
len: 11
j_gene: TRBJ1-2
CDR3nt: TGCAGCGTGGGGACAGGGGATGGCTACACCTTC
CDR3aa: CSVGTGDGYTF

d_gene: -
abundance: -
v_gene: TRBV19
len: 14
j_gene: TRBJ2-3
CDR3nt: TGTGCCAGTAAACAGGCGGGGAGCACAGATACGCAGTATTTT
CDR3aa: CASKQAGSTDTQYF

d_gene: TRBD1
abundance: -
v_gene: TRBV5-4
len: 15
j_gene: TRBJ1-2
CDR3nt: TGTGCCAGCAGCTTGGCCGGGACAGGGCATCGGGGCTACACCTTC
CDR3aa: CASSLAGTGHRGYTF

d_gene: -
abundance: -
v_gene: TRBV5-1
len: 15
j_gene: TRBJ1-1
CDR3nt: TGCGCCAGCAGCTTGGGGGGGGAGGTGAACACTGAAGCTTTCTTT
CDR3aa: CASSLGGEVNTEAFF

d_gene: TRBD1
abundance: once
v_gene: TRBV4-1
len: 12
j_gene: TRBJ1-2
CDR3nt: TGCGCCAGCAGCCAGGGGACAGACGGCTACACCTTC
CDR3aa: CASSQGTDGYTF

d_gene: TRBD1
abundance: -
v_gene: TRBV5-1
len: 15
j_gene: TRBJ2-7
CDR3nt: TGCGCCAGCAGCAGTTCGACAGGGGCATACGCCGAGCAGTACTTC
CDR3aa: CASSSSTGAYAEQYF

d_gene: -
abundance: -
v_gene: TRBV6-1
len: 12
j_gene: TRBJ2-7
CDR3nt: TGTGCCAGCAGTGCGGAGTTGGGCGAGCAGTACTTC
CDR3aa: CASSAELGEQYF

d_gene: TRBD2
abundance: -
v_gene: TRBV7-9
len: 16
j_gene: TRBJ2-2
CDR3nt: TGTGCCAGCAGCCTGCGGCTAGCGGGAAACACCGGGGAGCTGTTTTTT
CDR3aa: CASSLRLAGNTGELFF

d_gene: TRBD2
abundance: -
v_gene: TRBV4-3
len: 16
j_gene: TRBJ2-3
CDR3nt: TGCGCCAGCAGCCAAGCCTCTAGCGGGAGTGCAGATACGCAGTATTTT
CDR3aa: CASSQASSGSADTQYF